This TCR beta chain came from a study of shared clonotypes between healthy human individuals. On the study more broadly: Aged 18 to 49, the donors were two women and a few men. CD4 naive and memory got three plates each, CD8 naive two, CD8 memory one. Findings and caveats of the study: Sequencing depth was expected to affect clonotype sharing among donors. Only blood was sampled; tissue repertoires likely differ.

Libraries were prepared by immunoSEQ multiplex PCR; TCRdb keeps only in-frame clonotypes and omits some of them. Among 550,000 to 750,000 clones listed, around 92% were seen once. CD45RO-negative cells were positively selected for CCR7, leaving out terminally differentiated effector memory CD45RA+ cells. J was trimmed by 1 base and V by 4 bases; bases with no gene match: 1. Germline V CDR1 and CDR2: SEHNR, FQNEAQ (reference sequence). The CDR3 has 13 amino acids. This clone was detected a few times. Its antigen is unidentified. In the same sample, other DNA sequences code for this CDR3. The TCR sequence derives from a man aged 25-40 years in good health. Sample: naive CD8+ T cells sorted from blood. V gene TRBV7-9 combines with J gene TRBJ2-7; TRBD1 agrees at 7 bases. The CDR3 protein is CASSSGQSYEQYF. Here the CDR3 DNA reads TGTGCCAGCAGCTCGGGACAGTCCTACGAGCAGTACTTC. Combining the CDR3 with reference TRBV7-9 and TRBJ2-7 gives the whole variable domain DTGVSQNPRHKITKRGQNVTFRCDPISEHNRLYWYRQTLGQGPEFLTYFQNEAQLEKSRLLSDRFSAERPKGSFSTLEIQRTEQGDSAMYLCASSSGQSYEQYFGPGTRLTVT.